The clone carrying this T cell receptor beta chain was picked up many times. Its antigen is still unknown. The sample originates from a study of neurological immune-mediated disorders. Study as a whole: Multiple sclerosis patients numbering about 34 comprised approximately 30 relapsing-remitting and 3 secondary progressive patients.

V lost 5 bases and J lost 0, with 22 bases in between. Germline V gives CDR1 MDHEN, CDR2 SYDVKM. The CDR3 spans 18 residues. A 10-nucleotide random UMI tagged transcripts in template-switch 5'RACE cDNA synthesis. TCRdb reanalysed the 5' RACE reads using MiXCR and keeps one entry per CDR3 protein. Of 110,000 or so distinct CDR3 sequences in the sample, around 3% are singletons; the top ten hold over 1%. Study-wide findings and caveats: In HTLV-1-associated myelopathy, TCR clonal expansion was greatest, whereas multiple sclerosis had the least, falling below healthy controls.

The sequencing input was PBMCs. The chain is built from TRBV28 and TRBJ2-5; D possibly corresponds to TRBD2 (6 bases). This receptor was obtained from a woman aged 25 to 39 with multiple sclerosis. The CDR3 protein is CASSPSVWGGKNQETQYF. The CDR3, as DNA: TGTGCCAGCAGTCCTTCAGTCTGGGGCGGGAAGAACCAAGAGACCCAGTACTTC.